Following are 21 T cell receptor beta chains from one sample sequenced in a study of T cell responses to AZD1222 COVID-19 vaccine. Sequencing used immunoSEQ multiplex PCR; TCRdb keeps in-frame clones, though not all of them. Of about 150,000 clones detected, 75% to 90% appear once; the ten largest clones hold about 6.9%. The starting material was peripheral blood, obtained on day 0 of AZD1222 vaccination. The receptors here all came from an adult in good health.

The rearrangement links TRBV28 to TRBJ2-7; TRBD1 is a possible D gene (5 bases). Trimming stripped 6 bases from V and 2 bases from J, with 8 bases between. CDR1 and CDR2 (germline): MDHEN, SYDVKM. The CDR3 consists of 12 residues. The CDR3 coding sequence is TGTGCCAGCAGACAGGTCGCCTACGAGCAGTACTTC. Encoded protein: CASRQVAYEQYF.

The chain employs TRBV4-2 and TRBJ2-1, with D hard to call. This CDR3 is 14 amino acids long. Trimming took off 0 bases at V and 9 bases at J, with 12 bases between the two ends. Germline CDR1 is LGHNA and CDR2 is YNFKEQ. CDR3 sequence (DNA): TGTGCCAGCAGCCAAGATAAGGCGCGCGGTGAGCAGTTCTTC. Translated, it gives CASSQDKARGEQFF.

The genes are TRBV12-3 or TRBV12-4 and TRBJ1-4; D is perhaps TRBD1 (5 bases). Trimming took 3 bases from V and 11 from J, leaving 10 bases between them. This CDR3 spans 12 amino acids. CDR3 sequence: CASSFVRDKLFF. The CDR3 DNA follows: TGTGCCAGCAGTTTTGTCCGGGACAAACTGTTTTTT.

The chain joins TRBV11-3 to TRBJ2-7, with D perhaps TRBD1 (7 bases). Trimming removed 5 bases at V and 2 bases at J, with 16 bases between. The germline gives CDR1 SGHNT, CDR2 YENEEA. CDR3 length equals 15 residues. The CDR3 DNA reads TGTGCCAGCAGCAAGGCCTCAGGGGGGACCTACGAGCAGTACTTC. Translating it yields CASSKASGGTYEQYF.

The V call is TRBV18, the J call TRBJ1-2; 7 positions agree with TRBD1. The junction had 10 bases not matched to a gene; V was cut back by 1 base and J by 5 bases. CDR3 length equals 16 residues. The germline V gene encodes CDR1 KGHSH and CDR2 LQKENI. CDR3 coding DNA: TGTGCCAGCTCACCACGCCGGGACAGCAGTTCTTATGGCTACACCTTC. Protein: CASSPRRDSSSYGYTF. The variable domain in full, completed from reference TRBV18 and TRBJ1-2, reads NAGVMQNPRHLVRRRGQEARLRCSPMKGHSHVYWYRQLPEEGLKFMVYLQKENIIDESGMPKERFSAEFPKEGPSILRIQQVVRGDSAAYFCASSPRRDSSSYGYTFGSGTRLTVV.

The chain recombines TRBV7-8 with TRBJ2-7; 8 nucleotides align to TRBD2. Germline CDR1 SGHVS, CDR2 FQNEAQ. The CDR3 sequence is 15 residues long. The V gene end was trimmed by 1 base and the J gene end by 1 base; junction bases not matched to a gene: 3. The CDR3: CASSLEGGGSYEQYF. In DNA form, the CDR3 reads TGTGCCAGCAGCTTAGAGGGCGGGGGGTCCTACGAGCAGTACTTC.

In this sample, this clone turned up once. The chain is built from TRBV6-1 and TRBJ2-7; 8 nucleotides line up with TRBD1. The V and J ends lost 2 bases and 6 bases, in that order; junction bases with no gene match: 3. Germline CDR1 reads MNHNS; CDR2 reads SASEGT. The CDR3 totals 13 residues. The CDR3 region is CASSETRGPEQYV. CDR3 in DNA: TGTGCCAGCAGTGAAACCAGGGGGCCCGAGCAGTACGTC.

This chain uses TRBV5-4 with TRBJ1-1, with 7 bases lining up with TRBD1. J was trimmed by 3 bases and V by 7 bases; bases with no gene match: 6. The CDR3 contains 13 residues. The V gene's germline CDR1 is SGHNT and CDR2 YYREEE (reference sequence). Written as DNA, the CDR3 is TGTGCCAGCGAAAGACAGGGTGACACTGAAGCTTTCTTT. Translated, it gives CASERQGDTEAFF.

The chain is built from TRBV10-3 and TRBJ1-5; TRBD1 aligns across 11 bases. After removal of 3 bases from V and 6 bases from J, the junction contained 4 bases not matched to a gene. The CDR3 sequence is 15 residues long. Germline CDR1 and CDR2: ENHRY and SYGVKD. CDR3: CAISEGQGAGQPQHF. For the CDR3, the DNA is TGTGCCATCAGTGAAGGACAGGGGGCGGGTCAGCCCCAGCATTTT.

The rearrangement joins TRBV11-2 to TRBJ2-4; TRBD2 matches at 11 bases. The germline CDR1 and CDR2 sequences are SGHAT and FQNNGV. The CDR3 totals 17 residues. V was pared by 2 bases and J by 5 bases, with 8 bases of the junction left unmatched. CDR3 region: CASSLLLAGGPENIQYF. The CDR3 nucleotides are TGTGCCAGCAGCTTATTATTAGCGGGGGGGCCGGAAAACATTCAGTACTTC.

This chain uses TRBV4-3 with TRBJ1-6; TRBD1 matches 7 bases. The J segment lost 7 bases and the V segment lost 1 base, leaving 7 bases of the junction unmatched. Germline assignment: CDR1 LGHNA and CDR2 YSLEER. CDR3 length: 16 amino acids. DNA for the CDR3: TGCGCCAGCAGCCAAGTGGCCGGGACAGCGAATTCACCCCTCCACTTT. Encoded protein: CASSQVAGTANSPLHF.

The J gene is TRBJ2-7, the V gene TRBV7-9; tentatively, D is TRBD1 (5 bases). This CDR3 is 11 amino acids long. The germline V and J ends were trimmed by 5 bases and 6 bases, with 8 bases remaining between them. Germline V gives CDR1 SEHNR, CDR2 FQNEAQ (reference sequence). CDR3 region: CASSDSFEQYF. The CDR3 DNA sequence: TGTGCCAGCAGCGACAGTTTCGAGCAGTACTTC.

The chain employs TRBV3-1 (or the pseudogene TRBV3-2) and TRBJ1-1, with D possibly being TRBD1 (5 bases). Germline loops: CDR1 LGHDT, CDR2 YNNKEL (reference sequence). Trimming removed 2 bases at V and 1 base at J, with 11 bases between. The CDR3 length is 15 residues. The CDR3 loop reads CASSQQGRANTEAFF. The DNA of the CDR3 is TGTGCCAGCAGCCAACAGGGTAGGGCGAACACTGAAGCTTTCTTT.

The CDR3 bases are TGTGCCAGCAGTTTTGGGGGTGAGGGTCAGCCCCAGCATTTT. It yields the protein CASSFGGEGQPQHF. The chain recombines TRBV28 with TRBJ1-5; TRBD1 might be the D (5 bases). CDR3 length equals 14 residues. The germline V and J ends were trimmed by 3 bases and 6 bases, with 12 bases remaining between them. Germline-derived CDR1 and CDR2 are MDHEN and SYDVKM.

The CDR3 DNA follows: TGTGCCAGTAGGACAGGGGGCGAGCAAAAACTGTTTTTT. This gives the protein CASRTGGEQKLFF. This rearrangement joins TRBV19 to TRBJ1-4; 10 bases align to TRBD1. The J segment lost 9 bases and the V segment lost 6 bases, leaving 4 bases of the junction unmatched. CDR1 and CDR2 (germline): LNHDA, SQIVND (reference sequence). The CDR3 loop spans 13 amino acids.

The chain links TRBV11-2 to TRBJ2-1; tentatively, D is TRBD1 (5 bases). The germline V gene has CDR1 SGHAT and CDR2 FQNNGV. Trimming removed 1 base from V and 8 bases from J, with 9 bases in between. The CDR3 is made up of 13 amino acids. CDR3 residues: CASSLARVDEQFF. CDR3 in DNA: TGTGCCAGCAGCTTAGCCAGGGTCGATGAGCAGTTCTTC.

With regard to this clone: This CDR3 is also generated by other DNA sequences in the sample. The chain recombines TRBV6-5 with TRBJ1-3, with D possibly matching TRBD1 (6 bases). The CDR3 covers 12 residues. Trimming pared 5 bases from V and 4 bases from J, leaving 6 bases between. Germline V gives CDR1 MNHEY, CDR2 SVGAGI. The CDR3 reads CASSTGGNTIYF. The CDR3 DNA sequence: TGTGCCAGCAGTACAGGGGGAAACACCATATATTTT.

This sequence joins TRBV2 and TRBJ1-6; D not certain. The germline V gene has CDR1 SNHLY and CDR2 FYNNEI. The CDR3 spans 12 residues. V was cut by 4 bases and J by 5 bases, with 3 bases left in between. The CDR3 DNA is TGTGCCAGCAGTGGGGATAATTCACCCCTCCACTTT. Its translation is CASSGDNSPLHF.

Here the CDR3 reads CASSEVANNYGYTF. Written as DNA, the CDR3 is TGTGCCAGCAGTGAAGTAGCCAACAACTATGGCTACACCTTC. This chain links TRBV6-1 with TRBJ1-2; the D is unclear. CDR3 length: 14 amino acids. The V end lost 1 base, the J end lost 2 bases, and 8 bases lay between the germline ends. CDR1 MNHNS and CDR2 SASEGT come from the germline V gene.

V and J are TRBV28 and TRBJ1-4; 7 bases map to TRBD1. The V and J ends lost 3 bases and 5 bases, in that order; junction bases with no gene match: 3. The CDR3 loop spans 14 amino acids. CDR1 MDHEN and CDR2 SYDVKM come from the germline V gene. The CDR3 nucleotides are TGTGCCAGCAGTTTCGAGACAGGGAATGAAAAACTGTTTTTT. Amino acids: CASSFETGNEKLFF.

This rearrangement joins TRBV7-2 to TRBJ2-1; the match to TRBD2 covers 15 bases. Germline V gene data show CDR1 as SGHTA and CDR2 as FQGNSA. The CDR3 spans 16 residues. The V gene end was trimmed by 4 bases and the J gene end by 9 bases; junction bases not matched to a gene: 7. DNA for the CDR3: TGTGCCAGCAGCTACCGGGGACTAGCGGGGGGCGGTGAGCAGTTCTTC. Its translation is CASSYRGLAGGGEQFF.